This TCR beta chain was found in a study of T cells in Graves' hyperthyroidism and ophthalmopathy. Exclusion criteria comprised uncontrolled infection, other autoimmune disease, pregnancy or lactation. The sample holds many counts of this clonotype. Its antigen is not identified. RNA transcripts were the template for amplifying TCR beta CDR3 regions. The HTBI primer set served for first-round RT-PCR of the TCR CDR3. TCRdb reanalysed the multiplex PCR reads using MiXCR and keeps one entry per CDR3 protein. Seen here are 620,000 or so distinct CDR3 sequences, roughly 15% observed once, and the top ten hold about an eighth. Deletions cut 7 bases from V and 0 bases from J, with 18 bases between. The CDR3 consists of 16 residues. Germline CDR1 is MNHEY and CDR2 is SVGEGT. Study-level results: Blood also held most thyroid clonotypes expanded beyond 0.001.

Sequences were obtained from blood. The rearrangement uses TRBV6-2 or TRBV6-3 and TRBJ1-2; no reliable D call. The receptor's source is a woman aged 50 to 65 with Graves' ophthalmopathy. For the CDR3, the DNA is TGTGCCAGCAAGAGCGTCCAGACATCTGCTAACTATGGCTACACCTTC. Encoded protein: CASKSVQTSANYGYTF.